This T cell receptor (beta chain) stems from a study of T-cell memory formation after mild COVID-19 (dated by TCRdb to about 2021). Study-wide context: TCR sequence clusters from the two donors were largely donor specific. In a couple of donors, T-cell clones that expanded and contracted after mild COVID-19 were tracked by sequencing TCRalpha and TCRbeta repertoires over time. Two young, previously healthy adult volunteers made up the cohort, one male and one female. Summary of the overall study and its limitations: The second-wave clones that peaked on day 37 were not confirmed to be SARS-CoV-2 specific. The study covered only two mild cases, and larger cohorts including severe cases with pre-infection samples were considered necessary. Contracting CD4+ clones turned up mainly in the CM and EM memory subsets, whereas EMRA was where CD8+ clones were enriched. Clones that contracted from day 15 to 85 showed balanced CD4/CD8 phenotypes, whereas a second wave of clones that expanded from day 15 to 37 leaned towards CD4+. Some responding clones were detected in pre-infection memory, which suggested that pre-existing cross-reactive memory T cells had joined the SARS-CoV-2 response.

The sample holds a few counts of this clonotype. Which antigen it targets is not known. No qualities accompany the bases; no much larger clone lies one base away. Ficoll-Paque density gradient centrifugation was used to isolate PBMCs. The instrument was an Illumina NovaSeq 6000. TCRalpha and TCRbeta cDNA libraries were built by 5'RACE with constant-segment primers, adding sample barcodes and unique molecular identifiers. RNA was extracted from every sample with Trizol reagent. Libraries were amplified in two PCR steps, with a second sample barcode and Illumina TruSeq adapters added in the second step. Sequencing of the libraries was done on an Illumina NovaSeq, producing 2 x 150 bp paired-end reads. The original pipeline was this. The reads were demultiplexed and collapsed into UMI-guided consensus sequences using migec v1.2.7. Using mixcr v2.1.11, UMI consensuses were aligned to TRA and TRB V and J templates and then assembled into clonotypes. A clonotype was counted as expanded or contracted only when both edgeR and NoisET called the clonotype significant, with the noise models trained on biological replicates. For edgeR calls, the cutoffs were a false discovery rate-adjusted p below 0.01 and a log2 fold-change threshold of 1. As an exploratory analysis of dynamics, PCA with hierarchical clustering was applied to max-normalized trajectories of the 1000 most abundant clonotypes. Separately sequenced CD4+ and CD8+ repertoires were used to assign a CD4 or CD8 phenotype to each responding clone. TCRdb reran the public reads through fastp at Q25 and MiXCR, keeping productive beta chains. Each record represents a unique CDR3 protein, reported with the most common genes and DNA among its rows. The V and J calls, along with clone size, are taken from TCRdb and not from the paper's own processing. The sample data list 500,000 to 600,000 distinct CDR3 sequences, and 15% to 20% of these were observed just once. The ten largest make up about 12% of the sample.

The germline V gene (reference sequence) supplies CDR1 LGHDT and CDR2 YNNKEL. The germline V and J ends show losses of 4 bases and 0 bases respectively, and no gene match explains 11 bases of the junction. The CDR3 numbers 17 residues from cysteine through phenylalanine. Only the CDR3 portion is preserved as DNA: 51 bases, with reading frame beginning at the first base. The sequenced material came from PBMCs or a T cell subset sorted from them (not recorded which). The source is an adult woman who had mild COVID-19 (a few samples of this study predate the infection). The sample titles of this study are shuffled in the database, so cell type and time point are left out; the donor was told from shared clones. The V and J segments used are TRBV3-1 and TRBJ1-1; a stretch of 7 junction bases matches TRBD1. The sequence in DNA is TGTGCCAGCAGCCCTCTCCGGGACAGTACTATGAACACTGAAGCTTTCTTT. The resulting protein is CASSPLRDSTMNTEAFF.